What follows is one TCR beta chain and its context. Per the authors' pipeline: Estimates of nucleated cell counts were drawn from the amplification of reference gene primers. TCRdb's table, derived via immunoSEQ multiplex PCR, lists solely in-frame clones and lacks some. V, J and clone size are those of that table, while D and trimming were read from the DNA. The table lists 200,000 to 250,000 clones, approximately 77% of them singletons. The record originates from a study of blood T cell repertoires in COVID-19. Study summary: Sites in the United States, Italy and Spain provided acute and convalescent COVID-19 samples. Nucleic acid was either cDNA or gDNA, and it came from T cells, B-cell-depleted T cells, or PBMCs.

The CDR3 has 16 residues. Germline assignment: CDR1 MNHEY and CDR2 SMNVEV (reference sequence). The junction had 13 bases not matched to a gene; V was cut back by 6 bases and J by 5 bases. The V gene is TRBV27, the J gene TRBJ2-7; 10 bases align to TRBD1. This clonotype originated in a woman older than 75 with acute or convalescent COVID-19. Material for sequencing was peripheral blood. In DNA form, the CDR3 reads TGTGCCAGCAGGTGGGCTGGGACAGGGGTAATAGACGAGCAGTACTTC. Amino acids: CASRWAGTGVIDEQYF.